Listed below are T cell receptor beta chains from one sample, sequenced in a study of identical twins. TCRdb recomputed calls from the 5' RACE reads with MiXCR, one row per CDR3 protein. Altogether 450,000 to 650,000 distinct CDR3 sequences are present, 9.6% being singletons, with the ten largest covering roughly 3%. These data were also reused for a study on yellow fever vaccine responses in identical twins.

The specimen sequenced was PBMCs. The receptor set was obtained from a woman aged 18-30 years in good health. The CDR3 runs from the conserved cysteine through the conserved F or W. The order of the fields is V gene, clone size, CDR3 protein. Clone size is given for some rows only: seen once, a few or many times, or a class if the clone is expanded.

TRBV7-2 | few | CASSSQLASETQYF
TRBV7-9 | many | CASSRPLRETQYF
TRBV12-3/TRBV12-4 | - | CASSPWDTSYEQYF
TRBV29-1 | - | CSVEDLPSIPSTDTQYF
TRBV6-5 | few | CASSYSRGRTRNSYEQYF
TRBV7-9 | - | CASSLARGDLFAFF
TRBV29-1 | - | CSVFDTSSYEQYF
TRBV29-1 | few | CSVERAGKYNEQFF
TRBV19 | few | CASSTGQGFGSYEQYF
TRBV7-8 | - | CASSSRGADQYF
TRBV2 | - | CARSLRTSGSSWGGELFF
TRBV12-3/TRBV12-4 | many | CASKVQALNYGYTF
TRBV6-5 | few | CASSWGREYNEQFF
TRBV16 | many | CASSLGSGEYGYTF
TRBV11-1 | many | CASSLISLAGPSSGETQYF
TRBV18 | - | CASSPVLSAAPGGGELFF
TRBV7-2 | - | CASSLAPEAFF